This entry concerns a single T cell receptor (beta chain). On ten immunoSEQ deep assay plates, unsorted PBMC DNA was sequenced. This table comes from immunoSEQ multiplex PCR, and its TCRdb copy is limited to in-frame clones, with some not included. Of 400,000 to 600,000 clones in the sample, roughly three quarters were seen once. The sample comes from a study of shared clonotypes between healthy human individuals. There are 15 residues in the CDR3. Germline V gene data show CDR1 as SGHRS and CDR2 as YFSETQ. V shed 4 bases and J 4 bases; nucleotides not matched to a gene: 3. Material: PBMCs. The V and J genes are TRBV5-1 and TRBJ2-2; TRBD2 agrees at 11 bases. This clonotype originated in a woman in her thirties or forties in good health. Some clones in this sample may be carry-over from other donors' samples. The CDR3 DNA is TGCGCCAGCAGCCAGGGGACTAGCGGCACCGGGGAGCTGTTTTTT. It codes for CASSQGTSGTGELFF. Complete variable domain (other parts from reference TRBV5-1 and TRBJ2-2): KAGVTQTPRYLIKTRGQQVTLSCSPISGHRSVSWYQQTPGQGLQFLFEYFSETQRNKGNFPGRFSGRQFSNSRSEMNVSTLELGDSALYLCASSQGTSGTGELFFGEGSRLTVL.